Listed here are 9 T cell receptor beta chains from one sample, sequenced in a study of blood T cell repertoires in COVID-19. The protocol was immunoSEQ multiplex PCR, while the TCRdb copy is restricted to in-frame clones and leaves out a portion. Here the sample spans about 180,000 clones, 80% to 90% being singletons. Sequences were obtained from peripheral blood. All receptors derive from a man aged 50 to 59 with active or convalescent COVID-19.

V usage is TRBV7-2 and J usage is TRBJ1-5; no clear D gene. CDR3 length equals 14 residues. V lost 1 base and J lost 4, with 8 bases in between. Germline loops: CDR1 SGHTA, CDR2 FQGNSA. Here the CDR3 reads CASSLGSGNQPQHF. Here the CDR3 DNA reads TGTGCCAGCAGCTTAGGTTCGGGGAATCAGCCCCAGCATTTT.

The chain links TRBV18 to TRBJ1-4; no clear D. The CDR3 extends over 17 amino acids. In germline, CDR1 is KGHSH, CDR2 LQKENI. Trimming pared 0 bases from V and 4 bases from J, leaving 15 bases between. CDR3 protein: CASSPPGGYSLNEKLFF. The CDR3 DNA sequence: TGTGCCAGCTCACCACCCGGCGGGTACAGCCTTAATGAAAAACTGTTTTTT.

In this sample, this clone turned up a few times. The rearrangement joins TRBV12-3 or TRBV12-4 to TRBJ1-5, with TRBD1 as a possible D gene (6 bases). Trimming pared 6 bases from V and 5 bases from J, leaving 11 bases between. This CDR3 spans 13 amino acids. CDR3 loop: CASSQGQHQPQHF. CDR3 DNA: TGTGCCAGCAGCCAAGGACAGCATCAGCCCCAGCATTTT.

V usage is TRBV7-9 and J usage is TRBJ1-4; D gene ambiguous. V lost 2 bases and J lost 4, with 11 bases in between. CDR1 and CDR2 from the germline V gene are SEHNR and FQNEAQ (reference sequence). The length of the CDR3 is 15 residues. CDR3 protein: CASSLTGGGNEKLFF. In nucleotides, the CDR3 is TGTGCCAGCAGCTTAACGGGAGGCGGTAATGAAAAACTGTTTTTT.

The chain has TRBV11-2 and TRBJ1-2, with unresolved D. This CDR3 region has 14 residues. Germline V CDR1 and CDR2: SGHAT, FQNNGV. Trimming took off 1 base at V and 0 bases at J, with 6 bases between the two ends. The CDR3 loop is CASSLVFPNYGYTF. In DNA, the CDR3 is TGTGCCAGCAGCTTAGTATTCCCTAACTATGGCTACACCTTC.

V is TRBV19 and J is TRBJ1-5; no clear D gene. This CDR3 has 14 residues. The V end lost 5 bases, the J end lost 6 bases, and 14 bases lay between the germline ends. Germline V gives CDR1 LNHDA, CDR2 SQIVND (reference sequence). CDR3 residues: CASSLRGSTQPQHF. In DNA, the CDR3 is TGTGCCAGTAGTCTCAGAGGTTCCACTCAGCCCCAGCATTTT.

The chain carries TRBV5-1 and TRBJ1-4, with 7 bases aligning to TRBD1. The germline V gene has CDR1 SGHRS and CDR2 YFSETQ. The CDR3 contains 14 residues. Trimming took 1 base from V and 6 from J; bases not matched to a gene: 3. DNA of the CDR3: TGCGCCAGCAGCTTGTTCGGACAGGATGAAAAACTGTTTTTT. Its protein is CASSLFGQDEKLFF.

This rearrangement joins TRBV6-5 to TRBJ2-5, with 8 bases that match TRBD2. J was trimmed by 1 base and V by 6 bases; bases with no gene match: 7. The CDR3 covers 15 residues. CDR1 is MNHEY and CDR2 is SVGAGI in the germline V gene. Written as DNA, the CDR3 is TGTGCCAGCAGCCGTAAACGGGGGGGCCAAGAGACCCAGTACTTC. Residues: CASSRKRGGQETQYF.

This chain uses TRBV20-1 with TRBJ1-2; D remains ambiguous. Germline V gives CDR1 DFQATT, CDR2 SNEGSKA (reference sequence). This CDR3 is 11 amino acids long. The V end lost 5 bases, the J end lost 3 bases, and 7 bases lay between the germline ends. The CDR3: CSAWRDYGYTF. CDR3 coding DNA: TGCAGTGCTTGGAGAGACTATGGCTACACCTTC.